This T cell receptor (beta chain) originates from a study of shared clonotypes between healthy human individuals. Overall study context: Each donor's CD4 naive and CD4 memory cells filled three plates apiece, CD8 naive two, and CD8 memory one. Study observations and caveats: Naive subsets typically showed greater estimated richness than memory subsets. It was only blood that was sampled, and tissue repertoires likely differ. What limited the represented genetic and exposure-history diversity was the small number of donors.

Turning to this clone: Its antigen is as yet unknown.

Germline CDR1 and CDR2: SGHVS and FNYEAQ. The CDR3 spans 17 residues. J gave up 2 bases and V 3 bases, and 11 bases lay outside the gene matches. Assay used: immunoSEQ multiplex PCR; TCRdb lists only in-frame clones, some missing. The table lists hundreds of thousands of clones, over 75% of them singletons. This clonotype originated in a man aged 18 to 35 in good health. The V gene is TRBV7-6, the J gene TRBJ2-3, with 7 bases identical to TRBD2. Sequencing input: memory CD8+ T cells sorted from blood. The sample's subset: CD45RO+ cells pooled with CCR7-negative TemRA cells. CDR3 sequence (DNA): TGTGCCAGCAGCTTTATCGCAGGCGGGGGAAACACAGATACGCAGTATTTT. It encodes CASSFIAGGGNTDTQYF.